This passage covers 5 T cell receptor beta chains from one sample sequenced in a study of T cell responses to AZD1222 COVID-19 vaccine. Sequencing used immunoSEQ multiplex PCR; TCRdb keeps in-frame clones, though not all of them. The table has 95,000 to 150,000 clones, just over 90% seen once. The sequencing here drew on peripheral blood, taken 28 days after the second AZD1222 dose. The receptors were sampled from an adult who received the AZD1222 COVID-19 vaccine.

This clone was counted a few times. The rearrangement joins TRBV6-2 or TRBV6-3 to TRBJ1-2; tentative D call: TRBD1 (5 bases). Germline V lookup: CDR1 MNHEY, CDR2 SVGEGT. Trimming shortened V by 5 bases and J by 4 bases, and 17 bases separated the two germline ends. The CDR3 loop spans 15 amino acids. The CDR3: CASSATAGEPYGYTF. The DNA of the CDR3 is TGTGCCAGCAGTGCGACCGCGGGGGAGCCCTATGGCTACACCTTC.

The V gene is TRBV9, the J gene TRBJ1-1; D perhaps matches TRBD1 (6 bases). The CDR3 contains 13 residues. V lost 5 bases to trimming and J lost 1 base, with 9 bases between them. From germline, CDR1 is SGDLS and CDR2 YYNGEE. CDR3 in DNA: TGTGCCAGCAGGGGACAAACGAACACTGAAGCTTTCTTT. This sequence encodes CASRGQTNTEAFF.

The gene calls are TRBV21-1 and TRBJ2-1; the table calls TRBD1, which could not be checked here. TRBV21-1 is reported as a pseudogene. This CDR3 comprises 18 residues. The DNA of the CDR3 is TGTGCCAGCAGCAAAGGGGGGTCGGGACAGTCGAATGGCAATGAGCAGTTCTTC. This encodes CASSKGGSGQSNGNEQFF.

The chain carries TRBV6-5 and TRBJ1-4; D is undetermined. Germline CDR1 reads MNHEY; CDR2 reads SVGAGI. V lost 6 bases, J lost 5 bases, and 10 bases lay in between. The CDR3 runs 13 residues. The CDR3 sequence is CASSRTGNEKLFF. The CDR3, as DNA: TGTGCCAGCAGCCGCACGGGAAATGAAAAACTGTTTTTT.

The chain carries TRBV4-3 and TRBJ1-2; 8 nucleotides align to TRBD1. CDR3 length: 16 amino acids. J was trimmed by 7 bases and V by 0 bases; bases with no gene match: 10. CDR1 is LGHNA and CDR2 is YSLEER in the germline V gene. The CDR3 loop reads CASSQDPGGAYSGYTF. The CDR3 nucleotides read TGCGCCAGCAGCCAAGATCCAGGGGGCGCATATAGTGGCTACACCTTC.